These 9 T cell receptor beta chains share one sample of origin, sequenced in a study of blood T cell repertoires in COVID-19 (dated by TCRdb to the early 2020s). Receptor libraries were prepared by the immunoSEQ multiplex PCR assay. Sourced from immuneACCESS, this table was stored by TCRdb with only in-frame sequences that have V and J called. A share of the clones is absent; for the studies checked, an unresolved V gene accounts for under half, and the remainder has no known explanation. The sample records hundreds of thousands of clones, about 86% of which are singletons. 8.2% of the sample lies in the top ten. Sequencing was done on a sample of peripheral blood. These receptors were taken from a woman in her forties or fifties with acute or convalescent COVID-19.

The V and J genes are TRBV12-3 or TRBV12-4 and TRBJ2-1; a possible D gene is TRBD1 (6 bases). The length of the CDR3 is 12 residues. The V end lost 8 bases, the J end lost 11 bases, and 16 bases lay between the germline ends. Written as DNA, the CDR3 is TGTGCCAGCGGGGGCCAGCGAATTAAGCAGTTCTTC. Amino acids: CASGGQRIKQFF.

This clone was observed a handful of times. The rearrangement joins TRBV12-3 or TRBV12-4 to TRBJ2-1, with D hard to call. The CDR3 runs to 12 residues. V shed 3 bases and J shed 8 bases, with 8 bases lying between them. The CDR3 loop reads CASSFEEHEQFF. DNA of the CDR3: TGTGCCAGCAGTTTTGAGGAGCATGAGCAGTTCTTC.

The chain uses TRBV30 and TRBJ2-4; D not resolved. This CDR3 has 14 amino acids. The V end lost 1 base, the J end lost 2 bases, and 9 bases lay between the germline ends. Germline CDR1 reads GTSNPN; CDR2 reads SVGIG (reference sequence). In DNA, the CDR3 is TGTGCCTGGAGTGGGAGTATTCCCAAAAACATTCAGTACTTC. Translating gives CAWSGSIPKNIQYF. Full variable domain (missing parts from reference TRBV30 and TRBJ2-4): SQTIHQWPATLVQPVGSPLSLECTVEGTSNPNLYWYRQAAGRGLQLLFYSVGIGQISSEVPQNLSASRPQDRQFILSSKKLLLSDSGFYLCAWSGSIPKNIQYFGAGTRLSVL.

The rearrangement joins TRBV5-1 to TRBJ2-5; possibly TRBD1 for D (6 bases). This CDR3 has 17 amino acids. V lost 5 bases to trimming and J lost 3 bases, with 23 bases between them. Per germline, CDR1 SGHRS and CDR2 YFSETQ. DNA for the CDR3: TGCGCCAGCAGACTTTCGACTAACAGGGTTGGGGAAGAGACCCAGTACTTC. Translating it yields CASRLSTNRVGEETQYF.

V is TRBV6-5 and J is TRBJ1-1; D not certain. V dropped 2 bases and J dropped 6 bases, with 10 bases sitting between them. Looked up from germline, CDR1 is MNHEY and CDR2 is SVGAGI. The CDR3 has 13 residues. As DNA, the CDR3 is TGTGCCAGCAGTTACAGAGGGTACGCTGAAGCTTTCTTT. Its translation is CASSYRGYAEAFF.

The gene calls are TRBV28 and TRBJ1-1, with D hard to call. Germline CDR1 MDHEN, CDR2 SYDVKM. Trimming stripped 8 bases from V and 2 bases from J, with 9 bases between. This CDR3 has 12 residues. The CDR3 DNA reads TGTGCCAGCGTCGAGGCCAACACTGAAGCTTTCTTT. The encoded protein is CASVEANTEAFF.

Details on this clone: An end of the junction differs from the germline gene, which may be a read error. The rearrangement links TRBV15 to TRBJ1-5; possible D gene TRBD1, 5 bases. This CDR3 contains 13 residues. Germline V gene data show CDR1 as LNHNV and CDR2 as YYDKDF (reference sequence). The CDR3 DNA is TGTGCCACCAGCAGAGGTTTTTTAGGGGAATTCAGATTT. It encodes CATSRGFLGEFRF.

J is TRBJ2-2 and V is TRBV4-2; 9 nucleotides agree with TRBD1. The germline V gene encodes CDR1 LGHNA and CDR2 YNFKEQ. The CDR3 spans 12 residues. V was pared by 9 bases and J by 7 bases, with 3 bases of the junction left unmatched. This CDR3 is CARQGAIGELFF. CDR3 coding DNA: TGTGCCAGACAGGGGGCTATCGGGGAGCTGTTTTTT.

The V and J genes are TRBV11-2 and TRBJ1-2, with a weak D call TRBD1 (5 bases). Deletions cut 0 bases from V and 10 bases from J, with 9 bases between. Germline CDR1 reads SGHAT; CDR2 reads FQNNGV. The CDR3 totals 12 residues. The CDR3 protein is CASSLDTGAYTF. Here the CDR3 DNA reads TGTGCCAGCAGCTTAGACACAGGAGCCTACACCTTC.